The 27 T cell receptor beta chains reported below all come from one sample, sequenced in a study of control samples from healthy donors and cancer patients. The protocol was immunoSEQ multiplex PCR, while the TCRdb copy is restricted to in-frame clones and leaves out a portion. The sample consists of roughly 58,000 clones, 80% to 90% of them appearing once. Sequencing was performed on PBMCs. The receptors come from an older woman with lung cancer.

The V call is TRBV5-1, the J call TRBJ1-2; 7 bases line up with TRBD1. J gave up 1 base and V 0 bases, and 6 bases lay outside the gene matches. The CDR3 has 16 residues. Germline V lookup: CDR1 SGHRS, CDR2 YFSETQ. CDR3 nucleotide sequence: TGCGCCAGCAGCTTGGCGGGGACAGCTCATAACTATGGCTACACCTTC. Encoded protein: CASSLAGTAHNYGYTF.

V gene TRBV5-6 combines with J gene TRBJ1-2; no reliable D call. Germline-derived CDR1 and CDR2 are SGHDT and YYEEEE. Between the trimmed V and J ends, which lost 0 bases and 8 bases, there was a span of 8 bases. This CDR3 is 12 amino acids long. CDR3 residues: CASSLVQLGYTF. CDR3 in DNA: TGTGCCAGCAGCTTGGTTCAGCTGGGCTACACCTTC.

The chain has TRBV27 and TRBJ1-1, with TRBD1 matching over 9 bases. The germline V gene has CDR1 MNHEY and CDR2 SMNVEV (reference sequence). The CDR3 has 14 amino acids. The V gene end was trimmed by 4 bases and the J gene end by 3 bases; junction bases not matched to a gene: 3. CDR3 in DNA: TGTGCCAGCAGTTCCGGGACAGGGCACACTGAAGCTTTCTTT. It is translated as CASSSGTGHTEAFF.

This chain joins TRBV6-5 and TRBJ1-3; no clear D. The germline CDR1 and CDR2 sequences are MNHEY and SVGAGI. The length of the CDR3 is 13 residues. V lost 0 bases and J 4 bases, leaving 4 bases between the germline ends. The CDR3 bases are TGTGCCAGCAGTTACTCGGGGGGAAACACCATATATTTT. Its translation is CASSYSGGNTIYF.

V usage is TRBV3-1 (or the pseudogene TRBV3-2) and J usage is TRBJ1-1, with no clear D. Germline V gives CDR1 LGHDT, CDR2 YNNKEL (reference sequence). This CDR3 region has 13 residues. V lost 1 base, J lost 5 bases, and 8 bases lay in between. The CDR3: CASSQVARTEAFF. The CDR3 bases are TGTGCCAGCAGCCAAGTCGCTCGGACTGAAGCTTTCTTT.

This clone has just one count. This chain links TRBV5-1 with TRBJ2-5; D not resolved. Between the trimmed V and J ends, which lost 0 bases and 1 base, there was a span of 7 bases. Germline loops: CDR1 SGHRS, CDR2 YFSETQ. This CDR3 spans 14 amino acids. The CDR3 sequence is CASSLGDFQETQYF. The CDR3 DNA reads as TGCGCCAGCAGCTTGGGCGATTTCCAAGAGACCCAGTACTTC.

The rearrangement joins TRBV7-8 to TRBJ1-4; D is possibly TRBD1 (5 bases). The V and J ends lost 5 bases and 5 bases respectively, with 15 bases between them. This CDR3 comprises 15 residues. Looked up from germline, CDR1 is SGHVS and CDR2 is FQNEAQ. Here the CDR3 DNA reads TGTGCCAGCAGCACGTTCGGGACGGCCAATGAAAAACTGTTTTTT. Protein product: CASSTFGTANEKLFF.

CDR3 DNA: TGTGCCAGCAGTTACTCCTCCGGGACTTTGAACACCGGGGAGCTGTTTTTT. Translating it yields CASSYSSGTLNTGELFF. This rearrangement joins TRBV6-2 or TRBV6-3 to TRBJ2-2; D is possibly TRBD2 (6 bases). V was shortened by 0 bases and J by 1 base, with 12 bases between the two germline ends. The CDR3 length is 17 residues. Germline assignment: CDR1 MNHEY and CDR2 SVGEGT.

The chain recombines TRBV27 with TRBJ2-3; TRBD2 matches at 10 bases. V dropped 0 bases and J dropped 1; count of bases not matched to a gene: 16. The CDR3 extends over 21 amino acids. Looked up from germline, CDR1 is MNHEY and CDR2 is SMNVEV (reference sequence). CDR3 nucleotide sequence: TGTGCCAGCAGTTTATCGAGGGCTAGCGGGAGAGGGGGACGGGGCACAGATACGCAGTATTTT. This gives the protein CASSLSRASGRGGRGTDTQYF.

The chain joins TRBV25-1 to TRBJ1-1; D unresolved. The CDR3 consists of 13 residues. CDR1 MGHDK and CDR2 SYGVNS come from the germline V gene. V dropped 6 bases and J dropped 3 bases, with 11 bases sitting between them. The CDR3 region is CASREQADTEAFF. The CDR3 DNA reads as TGTGCCAGCAGAGAGCAGGCGGACACTGAAGCTTTCTTT.

V usage is TRBV7-3 and J usage is TRBJ2-1, with 8 bases that match TRBD2. CDR1 is SGHTA and CDR2 is FQGTGA in the germline V gene. The CDR3 contains 17 residues. V lost 5 bases, J lost 2 bases, and 11 bases stayed unmatched. The CDR3 region is CASSPIAGRDTYNEQFF. In DNA form, the CDR3 reads TGTGCCAGCAGCCCGATAGCGGGGAGAGACACCTACAATGAGCAGTTCTTC.

V gene TRBV19 combines with J gene TRBJ2-5; no definite D call. The CDR3 runs 13 residues. The germline V and J ends were trimmed by 5 bases and 1 base, with 8 bases remaining between them. Germline V CDR1 and CDR2: LNHDA, SQIVND (reference sequence). DNA of the CDR3: TGTGCCAGTAGTCGTAAGCTCCAAGAGACCCAGTACTTC. Translation: CASSRKLQETQYF.

The count of this clone is one. V usage is TRBV3-1 (or the pseudogene TRBV3-2) and J usage is TRBJ1-5; D is possibly TRBD1 (5 bases). Trimming stripped 4 bases from V and 4 bases from J, with 14 bases between. The germline V gene encodes CDR1 LGHDT and CDR2 YNNKEL (reference sequence). The CDR3 runs to 15 residues. In DNA form, the CDR3 reads TGTGCCAGCAGCCTAACTAGAGGGGTAAATCAGCCCCAGCATTTT. Translating it yields CASSLTRGVNQPQHF.

This clone was counted a single time. The chain links TRBV27 to TRBJ2-1, with unresolved D. Trimming took off 4 bases at V and 12 bases at J, with 16 bases between the two ends. Germline loops: CDR1 MNHEY, CDR2 SMNVEV (reference sequence). The CDR3 is made up of 13 amino acids. CDR3 sequence: CASSYAGRSGQFF. CDR3 nucleotide sequence: TGTGCCAGCAGTTACGCCGGACGGTCGGGGCAGTTCTTC.

This clone was picked up a small number of times. V is TRBV5-5 and J is TRBJ1-4, with D unclear. The germline gives CDR1 SGHKS, CDR2 YYEKEE (reference sequence). V lost 0 bases, J lost 8 bases, and 14 bases lay in between. The CDR3 runs 15 residues. CDR3 nucleotides: TGTGCCAGCAGCTTGGTGCATGTGGGGAGGGAAAAACTGTTTTTT. Encoded protein: CASSLVHVGREKLFF.

V usage is TRBV28 and J usage is TRBJ1-5; D not certain. The CDR3 has 12 residues. Per germline, CDR1 MDHEN and CDR2 SYDVKM. Deletions cut 7 bases from V and 5 bases from J, with 9 bases between. The CDR3 DNA sequence: TGTGCCAGCAAGTCGGGGTATCAGCCCCAGCATTTT. Translating gives CASKSGYQPQHF.

This sequence joins TRBV10-3 and TRBJ1-3; no reliable D call. In germline, CDR1 is ENHRY, CDR2 SYGVKD. Trimming cost V 4 bases and J 3 bases, with 7 bases left between them. The CDR3 length is 13 residues. In DNA form, the CDR3 reads TGTGCCATCAGTGGGTACAGTGGAAACACCATATATTTT. Amino acid sequence: CAISGYSGNTIYF.

The rearrangement links TRBV6-5 to TRBJ2-7; D is ambiguous. The CDR3 extends over 12 amino acids. V lost 2 bases and J 3 bases, leaving 5 bases between the germline ends. Germline V gene sequence: CDR1 MNHEY, CDR2 SVGAGI. The CDR3 loop reads CASSYDDYEQYF. The DNA of the CDR3 is TGTGCCAGCAGTTACGATGACTACGAGCAGTACTTC.

This chain uses TRBV19 with TRBJ1-1; D not resolved. Trimming removed 3 bases from V and 0 bases from J, with 8 bases in between. Germline V gene data show CDR1 as LNHDA and CDR2 as SQIVND (reference sequence). The CDR3 has 14 residues. The CDR3 DNA sequence: TGTGCCAGTAGTATTAAGCACGTGAACACTGAAGCTTTCTTT. It is translated as CASSIKHVNTEAFF. The whole variable domain, remainder taken from reference TRBV19 and TRBJ1-1, is DGGITQSPKYLFRKEGQNVTLSCEQNLNHDAMYWYRQDPGQGLRLIYYSQIVNDFQKGDIAEGYSVSREKKESFPLTVTSAQKNPTAFYLCASSIKHVNTEAFFGQGTRLTVV.

Only a few counts were recorded for this clone. The rearrangement uses TRBV27 and TRBJ2-7; TRBD1 matches 11 bases. The CDR3 is 13 amino acids. The germline V gene has CDR1 MNHEY and CDR2 SMNVEV (reference sequence). With V trimmed by 11 bases and J by 4 bases, 7 bases remained unmatched. The CDR3 here is CARAGTGGYEQYF. In DNA form, the CDR3 reads TGTGCCCGCGCCGGGACAGGGGGATACGAGCAGTACTTC.

J is TRBJ2-7 and V is TRBV6-2 or TRBV6-3, with D unclear. The germline V gene has CDR1 MNHEY and CDR2 SVGEGT. The CDR3 sequence is 12 residues long. V gave up 0 bases and J gave up 8 bases, with 8 bases separating them. CDR3 in amino acids: CASSYSLGKQYF. CDR3 sequence (DNA): TGTGCCAGCAGTTACTCGCTAGGGAAGCAGTACTTC.

The chain joins TRBV6-6 to TRBJ2-1, with D tentatively TRBD1 (6 bases). CDR3 size: 15 residues. Germline V gives CDR1 MNHNY, CDR2 SVGAGI (reference sequence). V dropped 8 bases and J dropped 7 bases, with 21 bases sitting between them. This chain's CDR3 is CASSSPGQGKNEQFF. CDR3 coding DNA: TGTGCCAGCTCATCGCCCGGGCAGGGGAAGAATGAGCAGTTCTTC.

The chain couples TRBV16 to TRBJ2-7; D is possibly TRBD2 (6 bases). Between the trimmed V and J ends, which lost 4 bases and 7 bases, there was a span of 14 bases. This CDR3 has 13 residues. CDR1 is KGHSY and CDR2 is FQNENV in the germline V gene. The CDR3: CASSPWTGGEQYF. CDR3 DNA sequence: TGTGCCAGCAGCCCGTGGACCGGAGGGGAGCAGTACTTC.

This clone is a singleton in its sample. This chain uses TRBV6-1 with TRBJ1-1; the D is unclear. The CDR3 length is 13 residues. Trimming pared 3 bases from V and 1 base from J, leaving 6 bases between. CDR1 MNHNS and CDR2 SASEGT come from the germline V gene. CDR3 loop: CASSEQANTEAFF. The CDR3 coding sequence is TGTGCCAGCAGTGAGCAAGCGAACACTGAAGCTTTCTTT.

This clone was detected once. This chain joins TRBV5-6 and TRBJ2-2; D remains unclear. The germline V gene has CDR1 SGHDT and CDR2 YYEEEE. The CDR3 is 14 residues long. V lost 0 bases, J lost 4 bases, and 7 bases lay in between. CDR3 nucleotide sequence: TGTGCCAGCAGCTTGGGGCGTGCCACCGGGGAGCTGTTTTTT. Its translation is CASSLGRATGELFF.

The rearrangement links TRBV5-1 to TRBJ1-4; D ambiguous. Germline values: CDR1 SGHRS, CDR2 YFSETQ. The CDR3 has 14 residues. Trimming left V 0 bases short and J 3 bases short, with 6 bases between. In DNA, the CDR3 is TGCGCCAGCAGCTTGGCCGGGTCTAATGAAAAACTGTTTTTT. This sequence encodes CASSLAGSNEKLFF. Based on the CDR3 plus reference TRBV5-1 and TRBJ1-4, the full variable domain is KAGVTQTPRYLIKTRGQQVTLSCSPISGHRSVSWYQQTPGQGLQFLFEYFSETQRNKGNFPGRFSGRQFSNSRSEMNVSTLELGDSALYLCASSLAGSNEKLFFGSGTQLSVL.

V is TRBV12-3 or TRBV12-4 and J is TRBJ1-1; D unclear. The CDR3 runs 13 residues. The V end was cut by 2 bases, the J end by 10 bases, with 14 bases between. The CDR3 nucleotides read TGTGCCAGCAGTTTAATTGTGGGAAGTCGAGCTTTCTTT. It specifies CASSLIVGSRAFF.